This is a list of T cell receptor beta chains from one sample in a study of shared clonotypes between healthy human individuals. Clones were read by immunoSEQ multiplex PCR, and TCRdb kept only the in-frame ones, dropping some. Seen here are around 2.1 million clones, under 97% observed once, and the top ten hold around 0.13%. The sequencing input was naive CD4+ T cells sorted from blood. The receptors were sampled from a man younger than 35 in good health. The conserved cysteine and the conserved F or W are not part of the CDR3 here. Only some rows state a clone size, as once, few, many or a class for expanded clones.

size | length | J | V | CDR3
NA | 17 | TRBJ1-5 | TRBV13 | ASSLGWRAGGYSNQPQH
once | 14 | TRBJ2-5 | TRBV5-6 | ASSLLGQLIQETQY
NA | 10 | TRBJ1-2 | TRBV28 | ASSPTGYGYT
once | 13 | TRBJ1-1 | TRBV27 | ASNLQGARNTEAF
once | 12 | TRBJ2-7 | TRBV5-1 | ASSPTGTTYEQY
once | 13 | TRBJ2-5 | TRBV5-1 | ASSLEGPLQETQY
NA | 13 | TRBJ2-7 | TRBV28 | ASSTTGRMPYEQY
NA | 14 | TRBJ2-3 | TRBV6-6 | ASSYHPPASTDTQY
NA | 17 | TRBJ2-7 | TRBV5-1 | ASSLGGTAIQAGSYEQY
NA | 13 | TRBJ1-1 | TRBV5-1 | ASSLDGRRNTEAF
NA | 12 | TRBJ2-1 | TRBV25-1 | ASSDTGTYNEQF
NA | 10 | TRBJ1-1 | TRBV9 | ASNGDQVEAF
NA | 15 | TRBJ2-2 | TRBV9 | ASSPPASGSGAGELF
once | 13 | TRBJ2-2 | TRBV5-1 | ASSPGGPNTGELF
NA | 15 | TRBJ2-2 | TRBV4-3 | ASSQDRASGNTGELF
NA | 12 | TRBJ1-1 | TRBV5-1 | ASSLALSTPEAF
NA | 12 | TRBJ2-7 | TRBV9 | ASSERGAQSEQY
NA | 15 | TRBJ2-2 | TRBV19 | ATRGWDRGSNTGELF
NA | 12 | TRBJ2-2 | TRBV7-9 | ASSLDAPTGELF
NA | 13 | TRBJ2-5 | TRBV7-2 | ASSLGAGDRETQY
NA | 13 | TRBJ2-5 | TRBV5-8 | ASSITSGGFWTQY
NA | 13 | TRBJ2-7 | TRBV14 | ASSMTGTGGIEQY
NA | 13 | TRBJ1-2 | TRBV6-5 | ASSYGRETNYGYT
NA | 12 | TRBJ2-7 | TRBV6-5 | ASSSRDGAYEQY
NA | 16 | TRBJ1-4 | TRBV5-1 | ASSLGTVRVATNEKLF
NA | 13 | TRBJ2-7 | TRBV2 | ASRGGTSPLYEQY
NA | 13 | TRBJ1-2 | TRBV6-5 | AVYGGQTNFYGYT
NA | 9 | TRBJ2-1 | TRBV28 | ASSTPFRQF
NA | 13 | TRBJ2-3 | TRBV7-2 | ASRHLDRDTDTQY
NA | 12 | TRBJ2-7 | TRBV18 | ASSPGTGHYEQY
NA | 13 | TRBJ2-6 | TRBV5-8 | ASSLEQVGANVLT
NA | 14 | TRBJ1-2 | TRBV7-9 | ASSFYLTGGGYGYT
NA | 9 | TRBJ2-7 | TRBV18 | ASSGNDEQY
NA | 11 | TRBJ2-7 | TRBV7-3 | ASSCDGFYEQY
NA | 14 | TRBJ2-5 | TRBV2 | ASRPTSGGYRETQY
NA | 12 | TRBJ1-3 | TRBV2 | ASSENRVGNTIY
NA | 14 | TRBJ2-5 | TRBV18 | ASSLIGQGQIETQY
NA | 13 | TRBJ2-7 | TRBV7-2 | ASSLGRTATYEQY
NA | 15 | TRBJ2-7 | TRBV2 | ASTQTLAASGSNEQY
NA | 12 | TRBJ2-7 | TRBV28 | ASKFSGATYEQY
once | 13 | TRBJ2-7 | TRBV7-2 | ASTLAGGYSYEQY
NA | 11 | TRBJ2-3 | TRBV6-1 | ASSGFSTDTQY
NA | 15 | TRBJ1-4 | TRBV19 | ASSIHRHQGGGEKLF
NA | 10 | TRBJ1-6 | TRBV10-1 | ASGTSNSPLH
NA | 10 | TRBJ1-4 | TRBV7-2 | ASSRSGEKLF
once | 13 | TRBJ2-7 | TRBV15 | ATSRVERGVYEQY
NA | 11 | TRBJ1-2 | TRBV6-5 | ASSYSAGDGYT
NA | 12 | TRBJ2-3 | TRBV19 | ASSPGLIEDTQY
NA | 10 | TRBJ2-3 | TRBV7-9 | ASSTGGDTQY
NA | 12 | TRBJ1-2 | TRBV2 | ASRAGVLGYGYT
once | 14 | TRBJ2-7 | TRBV19 | ASSRSGTGSTYEQY
NA | 12 | TRBJ1-1 | TRBV5-1 | ASSSQGATTEAF
NA | 12 | TRBJ2-7 | TRBV19 | ASSIGTSGNEQY
NA | 15 | TRBJ1-2 | TRBV5-5 | ASSRSSGTGNNYGYT